The entry that follows covers one T cell receptor (beta chain) sequence. Germline V gives CDR1 SEHNR, CDR2 FQNEAQ (reference sequence). V was clipped by 7 bases and J by 2 bases, with 8 bases between them. The CDR3 loop spans 12 amino acids. The sample originates from a study of blood T cell repertoires in COVID-19. Some clones are missing from TCRdb's copy, which holds only in-frame ones; the method was immunoSEQ multiplex PCR. The sample lists roughly 100,000 clones; approximately 87% were seen once. The rearrangement joins TRBV7-9 to TRBJ2-5, with a weak D call TRBD2 (5 bases). The origin of this receptor is a human donor in a cohort sampled during active COVID-19. Sequencing input: peripheral blood. The CDR3 region has the DNA TGTGCCAGCACCCGAGGGCAAGAGACCCAGTACTTC. It translates to CASTRGQETQYF.